This T cell receptor beta chain was sequenced in a study of T cells of healthy individuals (dated by TCRdb to the late 2010s). Relative to germline, V is 2 bases shorter and J is 1 base shorter, with 8 bases between their ends. Measured from the cysteine to the phenylalanine, the CDR3 is 15 residues long. Of all the DNA, just the CDR3 is kept, 45 bases in frame from base 1. CDR1 is given as LGHDT and CDR2 as YNNKEL, both from the germline V gene (reference sequence). This clonotype was detected only a few times. Its target antigen remains unknown. Nothing much larger sits one base from this clone, and base qualities are not available. The library was produced with 5' RACE. The sample was run on an Illumina MiSeq. The public reads were run again by TCRdb, first through fastp at Q25 and then through MiXCR, and only productive beta chains were kept. Each CDR3 protein gets just one entry, which takes the most common genes and DNA from the rows behind it. Across this sample there are 75,000 to 95,000 distinct CDR3 sequences, with about 4.8% seen only once. 6.5% to 8% of the sample is in the top ten clones.

The receptor chain draws on TRBV3-1 and TRBJ2-2; no D gene call is confident. This sequence originates from a female donor in good health. The DNA sequence follows: TGTGCCAGCAGCCAAAGACGCGGGAACACCGGGGAGCTGTTTTTT. Its amino acids are CASSQRRGNTGELFF.